The 5 T cell receptor beta chains in this list originate from one sample, sequenced in a study of response to subunit inactivated influenza vaccine. MiXCR was run by TCRdb on the RT-PCR reads, yielding one entry per CDR3 protein. The table shows around 570,000 distinct CDR3 sequences, with around 11% occurring only once. A further study also used this sample, focusing on T cells expressing NK-cell markers. This second study notes: TCR beta cDNA was generated via 5'RACE template switching incorporating UMIs.

Sequenced material: PBMCs from blood, taken on the day of vaccination. Receptor source: a man aged 50-59 years who received an inactivated influenza vaccine.

The chain couples TRBV7-2 to TRBJ1-5, with 7 bases lining up with TRBD1. Trimming cost V 5 bases and J 0 bases; bases outside gene matches: 4. Germline CDR1 and CDR2: SGHTA and FQGNSA. This CDR3 has 15 amino acids. The CDR3 sequence: CASSTQGNSNQPQHF. In DNA, the CDR3 is TGTGCCAGCAGCACACAGGGGAATAGCAATCAGCCCCAGCATTTT.

This clonotype was counted at least ten times. The rearrangement uses TRBV6-2 or TRBV6-3 and TRBJ2-5, with a possible D match to TRBD1 (5 bases). The CDR3 is made up of 15 amino acids. The V end was cut by 7 bases, the J end by 0 bases, with 15 bases between. Germline V gene data show CDR1 as MNHEY and CDR2 as SVGEGT. The CDR3 region is CASTHETAYQETQYF. CDR3 in DNA: TGTGCCAGCACCCACGAGACAGCCTACCAAGAGACCCAGTACTTC.

This rearrangement joins TRBV4-1 to TRBJ2-3; 10 nucleotides align to TRBD2. The CDR3 is made up of 19 amino acids. The germline gives CDR1 MGHRA, CDR2 YSYEKL. V was pared by 1 base and J by 0 bases, with 10 bases of the junction left unmatched. The chain's CDR3 is CASSQGFLAGVTSTDTQYF. The CDR3 coding sequence is TGCGCCAGCAGCCAAGGTTTCCTAGCGGGGGTGACTAGCACAGATACGCAGTATTTT.

This chain links TRBV3-1 with TRBJ2-1; possible D gene TRBD2, 6 bases. Germline CDR1 LGHDT, CDR2 YNNKEL (reference sequence). The CDR3 runs 16 residues. The V end lost 1 base, the J end lost 9 bases, and 19 bases lay between the germline ends. The CDR3 coding sequence is TGTGCCAGCAGCCAAGTTGGTGTTACTAGCCGTACTGAGCAGTTCTTC. It codes for CASSQVGVTSRTEQFF.

This chain joins TRBV7-9 and TRBJ2-7; weak D call: TRBD1 (5 bases). Germline V gives CDR1 SEHNR, CDR2 FQNEAQ (reference sequence). CDR3 length: 12 amino acids. The V end was cut by 6 bases, the J end by 3 bases, with 9 bases between. The DNA for the CDR3 is TGTGCCAGCAGTGGGGCGAACTACGAGCAGTACTTC. It encodes CASSGANYEQYF.